This entry describes one T cell receptor beta chain. A much more abundant neighbour one base away suggests this may be a read error. There are 13 residues in the CDR3. Looked up from germline, CDR1 is SGHAT and CDR2 is FQNNGV. The data are from a study of patients and donors after allogeneic stem cell transplantation. One entry per CDR3 protein results from TCRdb running MiXCR on the RT-PCR reads. The sample yields 150,000 to 200,000 distinct CDR3 sequences, around 28% seen once. The source of this sequence is a human donor who was either an allogeneic HSCT recipient or a stem cell or donor lymphocyte infusion donor (not recorded which). It is not recorded whose cells these are; they may come from a transplant donor. The sequencing sample was made of blood, either unsorted or a sorted T cell fraction (not recorded which). J is TRBJ1-2 and V is TRBV11-2; D not certain. This chain's CDR3 is CANSLEVLEGYTF. The CDR3 nucleotides read TGTGCCAACAGCTTAGAGGTCCTGGAGGGCTACACCTTC.